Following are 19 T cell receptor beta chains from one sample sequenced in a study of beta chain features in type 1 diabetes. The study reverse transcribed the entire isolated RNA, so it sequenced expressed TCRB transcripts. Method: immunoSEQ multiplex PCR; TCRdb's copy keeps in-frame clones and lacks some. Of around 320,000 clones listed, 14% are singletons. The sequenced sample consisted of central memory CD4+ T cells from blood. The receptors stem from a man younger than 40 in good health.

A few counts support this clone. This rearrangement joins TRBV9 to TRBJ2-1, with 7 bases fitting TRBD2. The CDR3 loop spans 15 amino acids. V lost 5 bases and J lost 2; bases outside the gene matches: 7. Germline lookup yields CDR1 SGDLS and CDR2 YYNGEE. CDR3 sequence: CASSVTSSTYNEQFF. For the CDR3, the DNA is TGTGCCAGCAGTGTGACTAGCTCTACCTACAATGAGCAGTTCTTC.

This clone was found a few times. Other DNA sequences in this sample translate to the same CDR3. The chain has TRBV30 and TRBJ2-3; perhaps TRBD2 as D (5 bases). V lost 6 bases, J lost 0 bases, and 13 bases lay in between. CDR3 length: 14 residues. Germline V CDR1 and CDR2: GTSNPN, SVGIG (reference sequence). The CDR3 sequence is CACRLRGSTDTQYF. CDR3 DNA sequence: TGTGCCTGCCGACTACGAGGGAGCACAGATACGCAGTATTTT.

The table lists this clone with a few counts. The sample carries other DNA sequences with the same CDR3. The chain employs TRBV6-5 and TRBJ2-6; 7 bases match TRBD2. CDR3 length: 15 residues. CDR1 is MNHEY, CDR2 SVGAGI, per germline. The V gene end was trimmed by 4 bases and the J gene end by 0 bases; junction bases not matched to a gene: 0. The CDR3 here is CASSSGGSGANVLTF. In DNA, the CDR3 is TGTGCCAGCAGTTCGGGGGGCTCTGGGGCCAACGTCCTGACTTTC.

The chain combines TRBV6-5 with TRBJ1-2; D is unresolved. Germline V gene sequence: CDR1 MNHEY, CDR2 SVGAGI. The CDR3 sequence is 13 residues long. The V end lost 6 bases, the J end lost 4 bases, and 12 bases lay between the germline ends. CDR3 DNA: TGTGCCAGCAGGATAAGCTTCTCCTATGGCTACACCTTC. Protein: CASRISFSYGYTF.

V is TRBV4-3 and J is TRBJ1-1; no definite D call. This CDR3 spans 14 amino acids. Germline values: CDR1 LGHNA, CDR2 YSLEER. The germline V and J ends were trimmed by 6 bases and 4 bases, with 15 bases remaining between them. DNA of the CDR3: TGCGCCAGCAGTCCCGCCGGCCGAGGCACTGAAGCTTTCTTT. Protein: CASSPAGRGTEAFF.

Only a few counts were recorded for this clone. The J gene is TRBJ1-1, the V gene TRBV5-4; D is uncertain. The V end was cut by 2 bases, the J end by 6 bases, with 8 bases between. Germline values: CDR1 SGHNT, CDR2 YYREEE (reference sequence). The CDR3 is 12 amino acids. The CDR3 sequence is CASSFSRSEAFF. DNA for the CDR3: TGTGCCAGCAGCTTTTCCAGATCTGAAGCTTTCTTT.

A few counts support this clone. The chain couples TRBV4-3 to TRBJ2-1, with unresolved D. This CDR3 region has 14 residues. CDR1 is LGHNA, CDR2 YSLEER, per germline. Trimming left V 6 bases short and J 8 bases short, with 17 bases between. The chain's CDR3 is CASRKVRGRDEQFF. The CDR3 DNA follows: TGCGCCAGCAGGAAGGTCCGAGGACGCGATGAGCAGTTCTTC.

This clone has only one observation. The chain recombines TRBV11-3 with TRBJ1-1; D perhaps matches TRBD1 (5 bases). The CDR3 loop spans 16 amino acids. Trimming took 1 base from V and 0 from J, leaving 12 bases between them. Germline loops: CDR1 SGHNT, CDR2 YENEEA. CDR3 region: CASSLGVDRLNTEAFF. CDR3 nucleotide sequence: TGTGCCAGCAGCTTAGGGGTCGACAGATTGAACACTGAAGCTTTCTTT.

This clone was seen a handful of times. The CDR3 DNA is TGTGCCAGCAGTGCGTGGAACACCGGGGAGCTGTTTTTT. Translating it yields CASSAWNTGELFF. J is TRBJ2-2 and V is TRBV2; D gene ambiguous. CDR3 length: 13 residues. Trimming removed 4 bases at V and 1 base at J, with 4 bases between. CDR1 is SNHLY, CDR2 FYNNEI, per germline.

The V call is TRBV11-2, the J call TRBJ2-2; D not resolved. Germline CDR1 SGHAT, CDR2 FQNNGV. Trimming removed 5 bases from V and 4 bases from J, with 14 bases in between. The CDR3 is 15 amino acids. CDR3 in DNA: TGTGCCAGCAGCACGACTGGGAAAGCCACCGGGGAGCTGTTTTTT. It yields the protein CASSTTGKATGELFF.

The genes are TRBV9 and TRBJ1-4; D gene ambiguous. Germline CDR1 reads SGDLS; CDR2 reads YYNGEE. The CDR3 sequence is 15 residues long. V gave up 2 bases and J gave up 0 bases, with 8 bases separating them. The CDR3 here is CASSVQSATNEKLFF. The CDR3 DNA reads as TGTGCCAGCAGCGTCCAGAGTGCAACTAATGAAAAACTGTTTTTT.

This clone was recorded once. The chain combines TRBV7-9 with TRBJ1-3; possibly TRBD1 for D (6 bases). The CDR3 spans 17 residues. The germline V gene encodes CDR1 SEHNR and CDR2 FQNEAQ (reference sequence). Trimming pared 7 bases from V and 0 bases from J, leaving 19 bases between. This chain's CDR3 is CASKTDRWGSSGNTIYF. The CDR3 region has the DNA TGTGCCAGCAAAACCGACAGGTGGGGATCCTCTGGAAACACCATATATTTT.

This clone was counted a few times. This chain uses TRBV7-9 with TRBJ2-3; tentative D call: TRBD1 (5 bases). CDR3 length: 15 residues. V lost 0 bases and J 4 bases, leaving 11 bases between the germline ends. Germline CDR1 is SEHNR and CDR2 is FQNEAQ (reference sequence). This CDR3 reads CASSLAAGQADTQYF. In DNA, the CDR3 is TGTGCCAGCAGCTTAGCAGCAGGGCAAGCAGATACGCAGTATTTT.

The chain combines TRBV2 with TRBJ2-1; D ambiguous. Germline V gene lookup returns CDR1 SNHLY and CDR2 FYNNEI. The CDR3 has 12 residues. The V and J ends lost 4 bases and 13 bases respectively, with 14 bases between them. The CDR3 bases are TGTGCCAGCAGTGCCTCCCGGAAGGGACAGTTCTTC. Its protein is CASSASRKGQFF.

The CDR3 reads CASSDRVGVTDTQYF. The CDR3 nucleotides read TGTGCCAGCAGTGATCGAGTGGGGGTTACAGATACGCAGTATTTT. V gene TRBV7-9 combines with J gene TRBJ2-3; D could derive from TRBD1 or TRBD2 (5 bases each). The V end lost 6 bases, the J end lost 3 bases, and 16 bases lay between the germline ends. Per the germline V gene, CDR1 is SEHNR and CDR2 is FQNEAQ (reference sequence). This CDR3 has 15 residues.

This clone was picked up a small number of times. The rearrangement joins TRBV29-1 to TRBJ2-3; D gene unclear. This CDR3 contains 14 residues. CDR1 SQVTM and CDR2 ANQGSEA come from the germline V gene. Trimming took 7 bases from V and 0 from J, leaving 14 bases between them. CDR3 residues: CSGALSASTDTQYF. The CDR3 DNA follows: TGCAGCGGTGCTCTATCGGCGAGCACAGATACGCAGTATTTT.

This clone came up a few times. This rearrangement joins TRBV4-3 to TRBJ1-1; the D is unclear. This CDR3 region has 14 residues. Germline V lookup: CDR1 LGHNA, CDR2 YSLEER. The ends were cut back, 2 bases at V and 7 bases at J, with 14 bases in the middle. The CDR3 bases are TGCGCCAGCAGCCAACTCTTGGCGGGGAATGAAGCTTTCTTT. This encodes CASSQLLAGNEAFF.

The CDR3 coding sequence is TGTGCCAGCAGTTACTCGAGACAGAAACAAGAGACCCAGTACTTC. It codes for CASSYSRQKQETQYF. This rearrangement joins TRBV6-5 to TRBJ2-5; the D gene is possibly TRBD1 (5 bases). V was shortened by 0 bases and J by 2 bases, with 10 bases between the two germline ends. The CDR3 loop spans 15 amino acids. Germline V CDR1 and CDR2: MNHEY, SVGAGI.

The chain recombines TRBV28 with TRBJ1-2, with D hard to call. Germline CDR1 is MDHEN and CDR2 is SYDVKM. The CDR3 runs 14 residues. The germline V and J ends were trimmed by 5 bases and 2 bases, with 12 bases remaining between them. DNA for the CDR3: TGTGCCAGCAGTGCCACGGGTGGGAACTATGGCTACACCTTC. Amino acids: CASSATGGNYGYTF.